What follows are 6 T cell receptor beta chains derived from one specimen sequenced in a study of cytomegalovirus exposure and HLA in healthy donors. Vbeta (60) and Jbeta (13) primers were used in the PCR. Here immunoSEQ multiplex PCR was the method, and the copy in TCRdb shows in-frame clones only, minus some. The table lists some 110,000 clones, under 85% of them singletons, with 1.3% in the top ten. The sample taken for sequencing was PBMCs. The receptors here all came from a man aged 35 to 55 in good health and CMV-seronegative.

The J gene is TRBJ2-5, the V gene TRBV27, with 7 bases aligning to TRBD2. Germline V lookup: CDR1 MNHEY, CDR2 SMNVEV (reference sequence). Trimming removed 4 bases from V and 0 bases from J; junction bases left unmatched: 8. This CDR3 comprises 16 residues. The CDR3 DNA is TGTGCCAGCAGTTCCCCCTGGGGGGGAGACCAAGAGACCCAGTACTTC. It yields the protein CASSSPWGGDQETQYF.

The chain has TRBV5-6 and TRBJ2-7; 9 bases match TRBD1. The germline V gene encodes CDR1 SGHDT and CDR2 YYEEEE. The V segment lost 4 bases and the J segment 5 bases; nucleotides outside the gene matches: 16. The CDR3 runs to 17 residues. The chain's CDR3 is CASSPQISGTGPDEQYF. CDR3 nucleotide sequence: TGTGCCAGCAGCCCACAGATCTCCGGGACAGGGCCCGACGAGCAGTACTTC.

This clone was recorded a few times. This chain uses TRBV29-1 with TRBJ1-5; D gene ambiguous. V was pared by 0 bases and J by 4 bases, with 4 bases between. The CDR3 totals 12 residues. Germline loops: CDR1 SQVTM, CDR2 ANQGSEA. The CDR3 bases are TGCAGCGTTGAAGACGGGAATCAGCCCCAGCATTTT. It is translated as CSVEDGNQPQHF.

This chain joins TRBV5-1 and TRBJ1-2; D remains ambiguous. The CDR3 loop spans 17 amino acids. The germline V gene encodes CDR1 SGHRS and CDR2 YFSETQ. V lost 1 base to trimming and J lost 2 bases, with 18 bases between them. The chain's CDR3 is CASSLPRGPRGNYGYTF. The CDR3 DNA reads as TGCGCCAGCAGCTTGCCCCGAGGGCCGCGGGGAAACTATGGCTACACCTTC.

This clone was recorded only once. The CDR3 here is CASSLERNTIYF. CDR3 coding DNA: TGTGCCAGCAGTTTAGAGCGAAACACCATATATTTT. The J gene is TRBJ1-3, the V gene TRBV28; D unresolved. The germline V gene has CDR1 MDHEN and CDR2 SYDVKM. The CDR3 has 12 amino acids. The germline V and J ends were trimmed by 2 bases and 5 bases, with 4 bases remaining between them.

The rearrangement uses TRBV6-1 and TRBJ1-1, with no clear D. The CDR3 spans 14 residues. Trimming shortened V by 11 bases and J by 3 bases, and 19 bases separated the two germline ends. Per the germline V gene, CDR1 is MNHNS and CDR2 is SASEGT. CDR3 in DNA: TGTGCCGCCAAACCAGGAGGGAGGGACACTGAAGCTTTCTTT. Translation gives CAAKPGGRDTEAFF.